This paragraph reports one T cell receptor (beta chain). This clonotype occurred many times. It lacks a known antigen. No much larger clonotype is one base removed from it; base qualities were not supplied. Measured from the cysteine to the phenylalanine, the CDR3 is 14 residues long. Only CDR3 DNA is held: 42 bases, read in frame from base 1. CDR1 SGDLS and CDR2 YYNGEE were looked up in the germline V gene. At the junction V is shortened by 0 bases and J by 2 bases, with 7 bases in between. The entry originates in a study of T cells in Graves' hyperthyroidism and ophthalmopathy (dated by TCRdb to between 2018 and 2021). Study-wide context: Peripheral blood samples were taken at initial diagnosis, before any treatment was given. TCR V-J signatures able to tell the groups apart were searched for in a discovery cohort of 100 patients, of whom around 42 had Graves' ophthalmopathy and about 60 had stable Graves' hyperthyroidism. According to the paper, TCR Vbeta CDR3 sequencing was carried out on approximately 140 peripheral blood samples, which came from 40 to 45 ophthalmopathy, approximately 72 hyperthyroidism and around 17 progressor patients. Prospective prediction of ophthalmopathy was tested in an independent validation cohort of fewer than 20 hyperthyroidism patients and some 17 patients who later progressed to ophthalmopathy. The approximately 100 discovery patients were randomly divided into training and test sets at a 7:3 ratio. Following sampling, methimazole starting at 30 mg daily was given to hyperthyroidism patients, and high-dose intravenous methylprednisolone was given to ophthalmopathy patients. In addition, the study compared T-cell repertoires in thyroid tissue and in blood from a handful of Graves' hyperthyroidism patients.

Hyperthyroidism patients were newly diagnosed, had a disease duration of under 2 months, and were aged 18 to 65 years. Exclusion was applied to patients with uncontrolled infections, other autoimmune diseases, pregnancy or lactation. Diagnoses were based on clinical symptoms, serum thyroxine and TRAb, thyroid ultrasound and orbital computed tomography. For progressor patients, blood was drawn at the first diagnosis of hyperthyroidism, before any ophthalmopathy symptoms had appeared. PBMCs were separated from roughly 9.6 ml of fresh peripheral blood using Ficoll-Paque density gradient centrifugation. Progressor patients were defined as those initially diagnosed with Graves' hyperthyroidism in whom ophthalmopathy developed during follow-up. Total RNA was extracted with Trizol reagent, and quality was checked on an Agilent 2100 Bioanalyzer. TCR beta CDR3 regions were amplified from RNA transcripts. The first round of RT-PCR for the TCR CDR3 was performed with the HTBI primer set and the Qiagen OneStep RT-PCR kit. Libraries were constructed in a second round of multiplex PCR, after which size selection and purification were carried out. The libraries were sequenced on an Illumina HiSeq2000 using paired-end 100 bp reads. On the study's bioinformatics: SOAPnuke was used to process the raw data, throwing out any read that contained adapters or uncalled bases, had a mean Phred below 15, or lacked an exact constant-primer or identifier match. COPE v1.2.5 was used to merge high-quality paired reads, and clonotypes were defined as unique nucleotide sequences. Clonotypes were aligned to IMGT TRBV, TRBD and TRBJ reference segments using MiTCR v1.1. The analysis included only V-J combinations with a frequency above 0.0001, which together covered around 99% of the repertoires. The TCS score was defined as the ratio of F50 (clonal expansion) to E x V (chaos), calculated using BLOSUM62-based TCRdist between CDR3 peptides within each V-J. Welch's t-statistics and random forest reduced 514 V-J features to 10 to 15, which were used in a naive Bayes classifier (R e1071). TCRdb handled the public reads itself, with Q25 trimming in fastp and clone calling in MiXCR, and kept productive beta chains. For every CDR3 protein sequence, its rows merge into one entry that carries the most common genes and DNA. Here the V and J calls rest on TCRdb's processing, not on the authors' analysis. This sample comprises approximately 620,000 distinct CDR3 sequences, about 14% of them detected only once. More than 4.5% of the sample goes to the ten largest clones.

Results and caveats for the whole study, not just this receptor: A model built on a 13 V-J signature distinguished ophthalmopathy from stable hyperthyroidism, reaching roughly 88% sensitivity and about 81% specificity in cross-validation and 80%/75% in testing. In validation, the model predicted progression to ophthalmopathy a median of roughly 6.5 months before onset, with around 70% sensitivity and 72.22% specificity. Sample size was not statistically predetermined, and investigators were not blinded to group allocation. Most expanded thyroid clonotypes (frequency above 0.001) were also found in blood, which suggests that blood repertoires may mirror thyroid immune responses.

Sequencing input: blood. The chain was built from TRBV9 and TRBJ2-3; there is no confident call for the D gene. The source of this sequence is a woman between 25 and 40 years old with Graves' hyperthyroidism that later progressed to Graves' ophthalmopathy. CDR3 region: CASSVDGLTDTQYF. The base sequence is TGTGCCAGCAGCGTAGACGGTCTCACAGATACGCAGTATTTT.